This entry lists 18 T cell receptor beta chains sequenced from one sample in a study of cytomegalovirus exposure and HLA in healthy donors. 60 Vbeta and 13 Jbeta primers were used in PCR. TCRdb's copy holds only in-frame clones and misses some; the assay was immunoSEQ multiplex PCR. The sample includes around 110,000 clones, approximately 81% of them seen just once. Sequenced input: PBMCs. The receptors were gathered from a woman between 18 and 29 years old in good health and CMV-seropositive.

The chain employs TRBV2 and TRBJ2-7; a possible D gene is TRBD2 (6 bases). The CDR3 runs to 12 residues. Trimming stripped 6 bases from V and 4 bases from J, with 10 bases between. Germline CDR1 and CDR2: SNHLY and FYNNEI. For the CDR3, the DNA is TGTGCCAGCAGCCGACGGGAGTACGAGCAGTACTTC. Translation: CASSRREYEQYF. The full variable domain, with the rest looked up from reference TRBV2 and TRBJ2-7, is EPEVTQTPSHQVTQMGQEVILRCVPISNHLYFYWYRQILGQKVEFLVSFYNNEISEKSEIFDDQFSVERPDGSNFTLKIRSTKLEDSAMYFCASSRREYEQYFGPGTRLTVT.

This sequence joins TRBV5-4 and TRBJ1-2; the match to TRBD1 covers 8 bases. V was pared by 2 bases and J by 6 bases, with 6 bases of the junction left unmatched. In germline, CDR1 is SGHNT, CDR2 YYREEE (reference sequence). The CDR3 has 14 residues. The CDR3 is CASSFLTGVNGYTF. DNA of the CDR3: TGTGCCAGCAGCTTCTTGACAGGGGTGAATGGCTACACCTTC.

The CDR3 region has the DNA TGCGCCAGCAGCCAAAGGGACATGTCCAGTTTACTGGAGCCCCAGCATTTT. Its protein is CASSQRDMSSLLEPQHF. The genes are TRBV4-1 and TRBJ1-5, with D possibly TRBD1 on 6 matching bases. V was pared by 2 bases and J by 8 bases, with 22 bases between. Germline lookup yields CDR1 MGHRA and CDR2 YSYEKL. The CDR3 contains 17 residues.

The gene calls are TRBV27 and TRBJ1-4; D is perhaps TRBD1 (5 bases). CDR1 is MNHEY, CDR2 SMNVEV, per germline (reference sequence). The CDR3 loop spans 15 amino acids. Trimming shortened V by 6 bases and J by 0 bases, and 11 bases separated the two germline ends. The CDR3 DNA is TGTGCCAGCAGCCCAGGGCTTGCAACTAATGAAAAACTGTTTTTT. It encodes CASSPGLATNEKLFF.

CDR3 region: CASSLWAAYSSNQPQHF. In nucleotides, the CDR3 is TGTGCCAGCAGCTTGTGGGCAGCTTACTCTAGCAATCAGCCCCAGCATTTT. The gene calls are TRBV5-6 and TRBJ1-5; no clear D. The CDR3 is made up of 17 amino acids. CDR1 is SGHDT, CDR2 YYEEEE, per germline. V was trimmed by 1 base and J by 0 bases, leaving 14 bases between them.

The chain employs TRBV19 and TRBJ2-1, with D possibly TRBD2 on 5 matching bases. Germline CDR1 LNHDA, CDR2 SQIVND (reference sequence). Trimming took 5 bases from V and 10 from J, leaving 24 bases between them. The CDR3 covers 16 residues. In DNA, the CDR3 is TGTGCCAGTAGTTGGAGAGCCAGCGGCCTGGGGTTGGAGCAGTTCTTC. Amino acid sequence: CASSWRASGLGLEQFF.

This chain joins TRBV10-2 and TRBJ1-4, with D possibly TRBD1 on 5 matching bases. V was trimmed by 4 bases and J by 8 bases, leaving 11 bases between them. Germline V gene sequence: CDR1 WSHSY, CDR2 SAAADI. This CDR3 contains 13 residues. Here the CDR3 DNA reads TGCGCCAGCAGTGTAGGGGCTGAGGAAAAACTGTTTTTT. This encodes CASSVGAEEKLFF.

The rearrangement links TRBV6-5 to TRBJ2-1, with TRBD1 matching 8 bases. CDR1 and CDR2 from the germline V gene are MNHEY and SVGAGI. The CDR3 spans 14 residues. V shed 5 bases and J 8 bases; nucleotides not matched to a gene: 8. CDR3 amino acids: CASSPRTGPYEQFF. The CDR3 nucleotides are TGTGCCAGCAGTCCACGGACAGGGCCTTATGAGCAGTTCTTC.

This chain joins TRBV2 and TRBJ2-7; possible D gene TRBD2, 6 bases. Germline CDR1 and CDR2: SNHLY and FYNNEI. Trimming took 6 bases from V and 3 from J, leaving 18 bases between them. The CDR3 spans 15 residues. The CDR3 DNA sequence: TGTGCCAGCAGGGCCAATAGCGGCCACTTCTACGAGCAGTACTTC. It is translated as CASRANSGHFYEQYF.

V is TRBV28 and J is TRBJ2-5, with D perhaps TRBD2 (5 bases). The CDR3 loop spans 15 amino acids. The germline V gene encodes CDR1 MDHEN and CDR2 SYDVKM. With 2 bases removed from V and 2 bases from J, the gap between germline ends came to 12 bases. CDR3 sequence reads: CASSLAGGPQETQYF. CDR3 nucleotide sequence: TGTGCCAGCAGTTTAGCGGGCGGGCCACAAGAGACCCAGTACTTC.

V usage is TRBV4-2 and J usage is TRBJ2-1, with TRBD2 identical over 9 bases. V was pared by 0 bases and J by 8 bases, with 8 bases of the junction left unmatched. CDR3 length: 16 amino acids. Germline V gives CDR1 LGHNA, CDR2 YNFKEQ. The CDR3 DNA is TGTGCCAGCAGCCAAGAAGAGTTAGCGGGAGATGATGAGCAGTTCTTC. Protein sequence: CASSQEELAGDDEQFF.

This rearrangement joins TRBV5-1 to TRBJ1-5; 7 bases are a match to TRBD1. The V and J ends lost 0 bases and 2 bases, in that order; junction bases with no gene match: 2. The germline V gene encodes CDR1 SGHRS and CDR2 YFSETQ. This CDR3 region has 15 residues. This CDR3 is CASSLDRGGNQPQHF. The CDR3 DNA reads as TGCGCCAGCAGCTTGGACAGGGGAGGCAATCAGCCCCAGCATTTT.

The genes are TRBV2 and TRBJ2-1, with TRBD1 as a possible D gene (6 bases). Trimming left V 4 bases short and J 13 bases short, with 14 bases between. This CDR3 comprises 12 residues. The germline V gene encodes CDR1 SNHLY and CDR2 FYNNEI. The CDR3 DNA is TGTGCCAGCAGTGTGGGGGCCCCTTTACAGTTCTTC. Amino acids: CASSVGAPLQFF.

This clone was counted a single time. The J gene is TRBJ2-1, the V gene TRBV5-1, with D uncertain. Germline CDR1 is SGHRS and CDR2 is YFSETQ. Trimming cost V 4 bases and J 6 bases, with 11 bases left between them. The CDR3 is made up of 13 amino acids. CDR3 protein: CASSPGFSNEQFF. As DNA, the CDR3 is TGCGCCAGCAGCCCAGGTTTTTCCAATGAGCAGTTCTTC.

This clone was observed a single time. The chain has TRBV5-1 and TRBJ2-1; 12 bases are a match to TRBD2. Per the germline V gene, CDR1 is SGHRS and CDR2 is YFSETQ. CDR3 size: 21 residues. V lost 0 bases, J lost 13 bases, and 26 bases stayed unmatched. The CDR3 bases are TGCGCCAGCAGCTTGGACAGGGAAAGGACTAGCGGGAATCATGGGAAGGGAACTCAGTTCTTC. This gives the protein CASSLDRERTSGNHGKGTQFF. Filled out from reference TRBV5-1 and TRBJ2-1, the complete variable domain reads KAGVTQTPRYLIKTRGQQVTLSCSPISGHRSVSWYQQTPGQGLQFLFEYFSETQRNKGNFPGRFSGRQFSNSRSEMNVSTLELGDSALYLCASSLDRERTSGNHGKGTQFFGPGTRLTVL.

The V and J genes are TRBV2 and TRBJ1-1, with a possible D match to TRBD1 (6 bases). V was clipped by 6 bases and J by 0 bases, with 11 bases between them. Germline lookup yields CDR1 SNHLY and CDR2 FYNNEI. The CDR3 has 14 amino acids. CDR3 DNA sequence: TGTGCCAGCAGCCCAGGACAGATGAACACTGAAGCTTTCTTT. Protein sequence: CASSPGQMNTEAFF. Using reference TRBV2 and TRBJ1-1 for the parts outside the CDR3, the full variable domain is EPEVTQTPSHQVTQMGQEVILRCVPISNHLYFYWYRQILGQKVEFLVSFYNNEISEKSEIFDDQFSVERPDGSNFTLKIRSTKLEDSAMYFCASSPGQMNTEAFFGQGTRLTVV.

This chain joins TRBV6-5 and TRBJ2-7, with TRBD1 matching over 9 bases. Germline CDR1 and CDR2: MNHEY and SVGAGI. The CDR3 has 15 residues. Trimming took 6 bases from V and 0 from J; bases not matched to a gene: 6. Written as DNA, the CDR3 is TGTGCCAGCAGGGCCCGGACAGGGGACTCCTACGAGCAGTACTTC. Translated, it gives CASRARTGDSYEQYF.

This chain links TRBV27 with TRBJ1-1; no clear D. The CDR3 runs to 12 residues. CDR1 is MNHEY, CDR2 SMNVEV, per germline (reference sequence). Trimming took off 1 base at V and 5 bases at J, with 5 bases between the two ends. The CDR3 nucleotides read TGTGCCAGCAGTTTATGGAGGACTGAAGCTTTCTTT. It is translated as CASSLWRTEAFF.